This entry is about one T cell receptor (beta chain). This entry belongs to a study of blood T cell repertoires in COVID-19. Background on the study: Spain, Italy and the United States supplied samples that represented acute and convalescent COVID-19. In each case, the material was cDNA or gDNA derived from T cells, B-cell-depleted T cells, or PBMCs.

Authors' methods: Estimation of nucleated cell counts relied on the amplification of reference gene primers. Libraries were prepared by immunoSEQ multiplex PCR; TCRdb keeps only in-frame clonotypes and omits some of them. Clone size and the V and J calls come from that table; the DNA yielded D and trimming. This sample carries some 160,000 clones, 79% of them seen once, and the ten largest clones take 7% to 9%. Trimming removed 6 bases from V and 8 bases from J; junction bases left unmatched: 10. CDR3 length: 13 residues. The chain uses TRBV12-3 or TRBV12-4 and TRBJ2-7, with 7 positions matching TRBD2. The sample was peripheral blood. The TCR was taken from a man aged 45-60 years with active or convalescent COVID-19. The chain's CDR3 is CASSPPAGAQQYF. Here the CDR3 DNA reads TGTGCCAGCAGCCCCCCCGCGGGAGCCCAGCAGTACTTC.